What follows are 7 T cell receptor beta chains derived from one specimen sequenced in a study of blood T cell repertoires in COVID-19. Method: immunoSEQ multiplex PCR; TCRdb's copy keeps in-frame clones and lacks some. The sample yields about 44,000 clones, about 70% seen once. Material: peripheral blood. The receptors originated from a man at least 80 years old with acute or convalescent COVID-19.

This clone was observed once. The chain has TRBV28 and TRBJ2-7, with TRBD2 matching over 14 bases. The CDR3 sequence is 15 residues long. Germline values: CDR1 MDHEN, CDR2 SYDVKM. With 5 bases clipped from V and 9 bases from J, the junction kept 9 bases outside the gene matches. Written as DNA, the CDR3 is TGTGCCAGCAGTCCCGGGACTAGCGGGAGTGTCAGGCAGTACTTC. It is translated as CASSPGTSGSVRQYF.

This clone occurred a few times. J is TRBJ2-7 and V is TRBV2; TRBD1 aligns across 9 bases. The CDR3 runs to 14 residues. Germline CDR1 is SNHLY and CDR2 is FYNNEI. With V trimmed by 3 bases and J by 5 bases, 5 bases remained unmatched. CDR3 coding DNA: TGTGCCAGCAGTGAGGGACAGGGTGTCCACGAGCAGTACTTC. Its translation: CASSEGQGVHEQYF.

The rearrangement joins TRBV19 to TRBJ1-5; 8 bases are a match to TRBD1. The V gene's germline CDR1 is LNHDA and CDR2 SQIVND (reference sequence). The CDR3 covers 13 residues. CDR3 protein: CVSATGGNQPQHF. The CDR3 nucleotides read TGTGTCAGCGCGACAGGGGGCAATCAGCCCCAGCATTTT.

The V and J genes are TRBV19 and TRBJ2-5; a possible D gene is TRBD2 (7 bases). V shed 8 bases and J shed 2 bases, with 15 bases lying between them. From germline, CDR1 is LNHDA and CDR2 SQIVND (reference sequence). The CDR3 runs 14 residues. CDR3 coding DNA: TGTGCCAGTTCGTGGGGGGGCGTTCAAGAGACCCAGTACTTC. It translates to CASSWGGVQETQYF. The complete variable domain, with remaining parts taken from reference TRBV19 and TRBJ2-5, reads DGGITQSPKYLFRKEGQNVTLSCEQNLNHDAMYWYRQDPGQGLRLIYYSQIVNDFQKGDIAEGYSVSREKKESFPLTVTSAQKNPTAFYLCASSWGGVQETQYFGPGTRLLVL.

This clone was picked up one time. The chain carries TRBV5-6 and TRBJ1-2; D may be TRBD1 (6 bases). Deletions cut 4 bases from V and 0 bases from J, with 16 bases between. Germline CDR1 reads SGHDT; CDR2 reads YYEEEE. The CDR3 is 16 amino acids. CDR3 DNA: TGTGCCAGCAGCGTTGGGGGACACGGTGCTAACTATGGCTACACCTTC. Translating gives CASSVGGHGANYGYTF. The full variable domain, in which reference TRBV5-6 and TRBJ1-2 provide the parts outside the CDR3, is DAGVTQSPTHLIKTRGQQVTLRCSPKSGHDTVSWYQQALGQGPQFIFQYYEEEERQRGNFPDRFSGHQFPNYSSELNVNALLLGDSALYLCASSVGGHGANYGYTFGSGTRLTVV.

The table lists this clone with a few counts. This rearrangement joins TRBV5-1 to TRBJ2-1; 9 bases agree with TRBD2. V lost 4 bases, J lost 10 bases, and 15 bases stayed unmatched. This CDR3 has 16 amino acids. Germline assignment: CDR1 SGHRS and CDR2 YFSETQ. The CDR3 is CASSGGASGTVVEQFF. The CDR3 bases are TGCGCCAGCAGCGGGGGGGCTAGCGGGACTGTTGTAGAGCAGTTCTTC.

The V gene is TRBV24-1, the J gene TRBJ2-3; 14 nucleotides align to TRBD2. V lost 3 bases to trimming and J lost 3 bases; unmatched junction nucleotides: 4. The CDR3 consists of 17 residues. The germline V gene encodes CDR1 KGHDR and CDR2 SFDVKD. Here the CDR3 reads CATSDPGLAGGTDTQYF. The CDR3 DNA reads as TGTGCCACCAGTGATCCCGGACTAGCGGGAGGAACAGATACGCAGTATTTT.